The clone carrying this T cell receptor beta chain occurred once. The antigen is undetermined. This record comes from a study of T cell responses to AZD1222 COVID-19 vaccine. The method was immunoSEQ multiplex PCR; TCRdb's version includes in-frame clones alone and lacks a portion of them. The sample holds over 75,000 clones, roughly nine tenths seen once. Findings and limits, study-wide: Among vaccine-associated CD4 TCRs, coverage spanned spike, with dominance at 160-218 and 743-854.

Per the germline V gene, CDR1 is SGHTS and CDR2 is YDEGEE. The CDR3 loop spans 13 amino acids. Between the trimmed V and J ends, which lost 2 bases and 3 bases, there was a span of 5 bases. Specimen: peripheral blood, collected on day 0 of AZD1222 vaccination. The chain recombines TRBV5-8 with TRBJ2-2, with D hard to call. The TCR comes from an adult in good health. CDR3 nucleotides: TGTGCCAGCAGCTTAACTTACACCGGGGAGCTGTTTTTT. It encodes CASSLTYTGELFF. Looking up the rest from reference TRBV5-8 and TRBJ2-2 gives the full variable domain: EAGVTQSPTHLIKTRGQQATLRCSPISGHTSVYWYQQALGLGLQFLLWYDEGEERNRGNFPPRFSGRQFPNYSSELNVNALELEDSALYLCASSLTYTGELFFGEGSRLTVL.